This T cell receptor (beta chain) was documented in a study of blood T cells in healthy people across ages. A second PCR of 7 to 11 cycles used a sample-barcoded 5' primer and a J-beta primer mix. A template-switch adaptor with 12 random nucleotides tagged each cDNA molecule. TCRdb re-analysed the 5' RACE reads in MiXCR, keeping a single row per CDR3 protein. The data show over a million distinct CDR3 sequences, under 45% seen once. Study results and limitations: Fewer expanded clones and more diversity marked long-lived versus aged donors.

The CDR3 has 14 amino acids. Germline-derived CDR1 and CDR2 are MDHEN and SYDVKM. The trim removed 3 bases at V and 4 bases at J, leaving 6 bases unmatched. A remark on this clonotype: Antigen unknown.

The chain is built from TRBV28 and TRBJ2-7; 7 bases agree with TRBD1. This clonotype originated in a woman aged 55-70 years in good health. The sequencing input was blood. CDR3 residues: CASSFQGTEYEQYF. The CDR3, as DNA: TGTGCCAGCAGTTTTCAAGGGACAGAGTACGAGCAGTACTTC.